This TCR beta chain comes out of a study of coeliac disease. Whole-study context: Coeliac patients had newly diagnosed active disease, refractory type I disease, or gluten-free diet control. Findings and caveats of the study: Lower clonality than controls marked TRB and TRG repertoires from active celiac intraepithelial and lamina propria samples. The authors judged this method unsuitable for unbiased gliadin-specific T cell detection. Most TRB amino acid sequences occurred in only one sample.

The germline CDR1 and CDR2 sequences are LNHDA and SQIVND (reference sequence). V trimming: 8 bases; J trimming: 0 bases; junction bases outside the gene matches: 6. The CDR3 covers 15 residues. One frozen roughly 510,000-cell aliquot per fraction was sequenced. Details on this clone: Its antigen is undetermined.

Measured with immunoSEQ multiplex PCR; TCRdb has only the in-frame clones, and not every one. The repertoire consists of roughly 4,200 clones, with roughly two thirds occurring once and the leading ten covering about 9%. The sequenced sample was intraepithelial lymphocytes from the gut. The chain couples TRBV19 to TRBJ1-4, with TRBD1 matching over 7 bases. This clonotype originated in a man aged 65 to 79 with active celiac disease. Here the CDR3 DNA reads TGTGCCAGTCAAGCAGGGGGTGCAACTAATGAAAAACTGTTTTTT. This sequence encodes CASQAGGATNEKLFF.